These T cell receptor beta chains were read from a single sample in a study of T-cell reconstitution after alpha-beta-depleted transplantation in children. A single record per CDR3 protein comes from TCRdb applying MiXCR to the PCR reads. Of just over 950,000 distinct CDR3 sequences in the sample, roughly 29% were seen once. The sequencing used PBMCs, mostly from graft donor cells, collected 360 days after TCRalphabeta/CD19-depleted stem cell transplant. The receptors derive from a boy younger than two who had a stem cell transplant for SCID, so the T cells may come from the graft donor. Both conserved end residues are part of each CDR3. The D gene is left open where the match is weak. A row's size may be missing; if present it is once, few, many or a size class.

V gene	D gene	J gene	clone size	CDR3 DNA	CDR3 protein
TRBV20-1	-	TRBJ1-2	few	TGCAGTGCCCAACCACTCACAGGGTCTCCGTATGGCTACACCTTC	CSAQPLTGSPYGYTF
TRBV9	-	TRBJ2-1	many	TGTGCCAGCAGCGTAGCTGTAGGACCTGAGCAGTTCTTC	CASSVAVGPEQFF
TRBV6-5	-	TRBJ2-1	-	TGTGCCAGCAGTTACGAGCGGTACAATGAGCAGTTCTTC	CASSYERYNEQFF
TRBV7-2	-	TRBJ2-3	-	TGTGCCAGCAGCCCCTGGCAGGGCCCAGATACGCAGTATTTT	CASSPWQGPDTQYF
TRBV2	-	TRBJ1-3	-	TGTGCCACCCGCCCCCCCTGGGGAAACACCATATATTTT	CATRPPWGNTIYF
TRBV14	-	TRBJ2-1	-	TGTGCCAGCAGCCTCGCCTTCGGGGGTGAGCAGTTCTTC	CASSLAFGGEQFF
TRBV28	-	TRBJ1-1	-	TGTGCCAGCAGTTTGACCGGGATCAGGGGTGAAGCTTTCTTT	CASSLTGIRGEAFF
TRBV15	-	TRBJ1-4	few	TGTGCCACCAGCAGAGATCTAGGAGAAAAACTGTTTTTT	CATSRDLGEKLFF
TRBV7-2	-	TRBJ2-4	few	TGTGCCAGCAGCCCCAGGGGGGTGGACATTCAGTACTTC	CASSPRGVDIQYF
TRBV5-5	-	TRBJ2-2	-	TGTGCCAGCAGCGAAATAGGTATCACCGGGGAGCTGTTTTTT	CASSEIGITGELFF
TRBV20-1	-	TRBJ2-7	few	TGCAGTGCTAGACCGACCCAGCCTCGGAGGGAGCAGTACTTC	CSARPTQPRREQYF
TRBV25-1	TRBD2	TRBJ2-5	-	TGTGCCAGCAGGAGAGGACTAGAGGATGGGACCCAGTACTTC	CASRRGLEDGTQYF
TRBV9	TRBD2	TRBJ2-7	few	TGTGCCAGCAGCGTAGAGCCAGCGGGGCCCTACGAGCAGTACTTC	CASSVEPAGPYEQYF
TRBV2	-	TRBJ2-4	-	TGTGCCAGCAAGGAAGGCACACTAGCCAAAAACATTCAGTACTTC	CASKEGTLAKNIQYF
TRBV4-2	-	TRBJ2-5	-	TGTGCCAGCAGCCCCGCGGATACCGGGAGAATCCAAGAGACCCAGTACTTC	CASSPADTGRIQETQYF
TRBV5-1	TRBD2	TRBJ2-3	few	TGCGCCAGCAGCTTGGCCAGAGCGGGGGGAACAGATACGCAGTATTTT	CASSLARAGGTDTQYF
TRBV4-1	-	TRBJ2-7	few	TGCGCCAGCAGCCGTTACAGTGCTGCCCCCTACGAGCAGTACTTC	CASSRYSAAPYEQYF
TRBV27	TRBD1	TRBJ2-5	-	TGTGCCAGCAGTTTTTTAGGGGGCTACCAAGAGACCCAGTACTTC	CASSFLGGYQETQYF
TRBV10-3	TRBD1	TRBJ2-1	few	TGTGCCATCAGTGATTGGGGACAGGGAGTGAATGAGCAGTTCTTC	CAISDWGQGVNEQFF
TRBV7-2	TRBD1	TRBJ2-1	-	TGTGCCAGCAGCGCGCTAGGGACAGGGTCCTACAATGAGCAGTTCTTC	CASSALGTGSYNEQFF
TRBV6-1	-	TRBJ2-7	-	TGTGCCAGCAGCCCGACTAGGAACTACGAGCAGTACTTC	CASSPTRNYEQYF
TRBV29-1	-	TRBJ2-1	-	TGCAGCGTTCCTCTCAAACCCGGGTCCGCCTACAATGAGCAGTTCTTC	CSVPLKPGSAYNEQFF
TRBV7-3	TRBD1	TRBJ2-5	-	TGTGCCAGCAGCTTAGGGGACAGGGAATTGAGAGGAGAGACCCAGTACTTC	CASSLGDRELRGETQYF
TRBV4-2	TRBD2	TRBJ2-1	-	TGTGCCAGCAGCCCAGGCCGGGGACTAGCGGGGGGCCGGAATGAGCAGTTCTTC	CASSPGRGLAGGRNEQFF
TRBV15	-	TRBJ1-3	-	TGTGCCACCAGGCAGAGTTGGGGAACTGGAAACACCATATATTTT	CATRQSWGTGNTIYF
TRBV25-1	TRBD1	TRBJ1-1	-	TGTGCCAGCAGTGAAGAGGGGACAGGGGGCGCGAGGGCTGAAGCTTTCTTT	CASSEEGTGGARAEAFF
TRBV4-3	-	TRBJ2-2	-	TGCGCCAGCAGCCCCTATTTTGGGCGGGAGAACACCGGGGAGCTGTTTTTT	CASSPYFGRENTGELFF
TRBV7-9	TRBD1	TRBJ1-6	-	TGTGCCAGCAGTCGTGGACAGGGGGGTTCACCCCTCCACTTT	CASSRGQGGSPLHF